Listed below are T cell receptor beta chains from one sample, sequenced in a study of molecular identifiers for immune sequencing clone quantification. TCRdb passed the PCR reads through MiXCR, listing each CDR3 protein once. This sample yields some 590,000 distinct CDR3 sequences, of which approximately 24% are seen a single time; approximately 0.75% belongs to the top ten. The sequenced sample consisted of naive CD8+ T cells from blood, with Jurkat cell RNA spiked in. The origin of the receptors is a human donor in good health. Some libraries in this study had Jurkat cell RNA spiked in. Each CDR3 is given without its conserved first and last residue.

CDR3 length	V gene	CDR3 protein
11	TRBV13	ASSPGVLYEQY
13	TRBV12-3/TRBV12-4	ASSYQGYRNQPQH
13	TRBV28	ASSLYRENTGELF
15	TRBV27	ASARGGGTGYSYEQY
14	TRBV20-1	SARDLETSITDTQY
16	TRBV28	ASSPPGTRLRRSYEQY
12	TRBV7-9	ASSPNGFWETQY
12	TRBV5-1	ASSWTGTEYEQY
10	TRBV11-2	ASSSTGYEQY
12	TRBV9	ASSEASSTDTQY
11	TRBV28	ASSFRGWYEQY
11	TRBV20-1	SAKDTSSYGQY
14	TRBV6-5	ASSYSHWTLNTEAF
13	TRBV4-1	ASSHGPTYNSPLH
13	TRBV12-3/TRBV12-4	ASSRPTGGQYEQY
11	TRBV29-1	SVDLQGGDTQY
14	TRBV19	ASSIRGLGGSGEQY
9	TRBV29-1	SVVSLYGYT
12	TRBV19	ASSVAGVSHEQY
13	TRBV27	ASSTNDLSGVPQH
13	TRBV9	ASSVEAGGTDTQY
12	TRBV21-1	ASSTRGHGFGAF
13	TRBV4-3	ASSRGQGENTEAF
13	TRBV11-2	ARSLTPLASETQY
13	TRBV7-2	ASSYPTGDRGTQY
13	TRBV6-1	ASWWDRFNTGELF
11	TRBV28	ASSLVGQTEAF
16	TRBV12-3/TRBV12-4	ASSSQPLPVSVGDTQY
13	TRBV6-5	ASSYGSGGVFEQF
9	TRBV20-1	IGRTASPFH
13	TRBV2	ASSEAEGAGEKLF
14	TRBV6-1	ASSEARAGVNTEAF
12	TRBV7-9	ASSLGTPNEKLF
12	TRBV12-5	ASGQGQVSYGYT
10	TRBV9	ASSRVDYEQY
13	TRBV5-1	ASSLGPIGGFEQY
13	TRBV6-6	ASNRALGFDYEQY
11	TRBV19	ASSGGAWTEAF
13	TRBV5-3	ASSSEDLGTDTQY
14	TRBV9	ASSPWTSGSLYEQY
14	TRBV4-1	ASSQDPTGLDTEAF
13	TRBV7-2	ASSLAPGAGGEAF
13	TRBV4-1	ASSQEGTGLYEQY
10	TRBV4-1	ARRPGQRKLF
11	TRBV9	ASSEGGLTEAF
13	TRBV5-6	ASSLAGRVTQPQH
13	TRBV3-1	ASSLADGVFTEAF
13	TRBV4-3	ASSQDFREGYEQY
13	TRBV6-5	ASSVTEHSNYGYT
11	TRBV7-9	ASSASEGDEQY
13	TRBV27	ASSSGQGPTDTQY
14	TRBV2	ASSSGRIMAQETQY
10	TRBV6-6	ASIDNSYEQY
11	TRBV7-9	ASSLTVGPEAF